This TCR beta chain is from a study of cytomegalovirus exposure and HLA in healthy donors. Study results and caveats: Investigators reported 150 to 200 TCR beta chains as tied to cytomegalovirus. Most TCR sequences proved rare, with some public TCRs found in many donors.

Comment on this clone: The target antigen is unknown. One end of the junction is discordant with germline, which a read error may explain.

Germline lookup yields CDR1 SSHAT and CDR2 FNYEAQ (reference sequence). The CDR3 is 16 residues long. The data were produced by immunoSEQ multiplex PCR, yet TCRdb's version contains in-frame clones alone and is incomplete. This sample has 100,000 to 150,000 clones, with approximately 94% found just once. The gene calls are TRBV7-7 and TRBJ2-5, with 7 positions matching TRBD2. The sequence was collected from a man aged 18 to 29 in good health and CMV-seronegative. What was sequenced was PBMCs. The CDR3 here is CASSLVPSGEGETQYF. CDR3 bases: TGTGCTAGCAGCTTAGTGCCTAGCGGAGAGGGGGAGACCCAGTACTTC.